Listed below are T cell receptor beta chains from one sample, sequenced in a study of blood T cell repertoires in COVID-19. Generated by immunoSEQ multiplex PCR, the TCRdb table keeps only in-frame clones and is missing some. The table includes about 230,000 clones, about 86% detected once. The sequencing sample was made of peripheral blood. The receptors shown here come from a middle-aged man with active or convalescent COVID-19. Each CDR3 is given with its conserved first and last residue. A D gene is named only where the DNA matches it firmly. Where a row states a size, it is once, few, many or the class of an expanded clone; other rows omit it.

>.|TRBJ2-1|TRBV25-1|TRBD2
CASSEGETSGRSGNEQFF
TGTGCCAGCAGTGAAGGGGAGACTAGCGGGAGGTCTGGCAATGAGCAGTTCTTC
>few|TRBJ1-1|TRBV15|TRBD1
CATSRDRGSPEAFF
TGTGCCACCAGCAGGGACAGGGGATCCCCTGAAGCTTTCTTT
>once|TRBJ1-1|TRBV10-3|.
CAISESSPGSTEAFF
TGTGCCATCAGTGAGTCGAGTCCTGGTAGCACTGAAGCTTTCTTT
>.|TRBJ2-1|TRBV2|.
CASSELQGTGNEQFF
TGTGCCAGCAGTGAATTGCAGGGAACGGGTAATGAGCAGTTCTTC
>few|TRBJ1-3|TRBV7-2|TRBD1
CASSDRGGNTIYF
TGTGCCAGCAGCGACAGGGGTGGAAACACCATATATTTT
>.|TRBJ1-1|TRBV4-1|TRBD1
CASSLIGTGVTEAFF
TGCGCCAGCAGCCTCATCGGGACAGGGGTCACTGAAGCTTTCTTT
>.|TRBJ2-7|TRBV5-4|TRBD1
CASSSGTDYEQYF
TGTGCCAGCAGCTCCGGGACAGACTACGAGCAGTACTTC
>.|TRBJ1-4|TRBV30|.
CAQEGSEKLFF
TGTGCCCAGGAGGGAAGTGAAAAACTGTTTTTT
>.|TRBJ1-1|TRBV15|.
CATSALSEAFF
TGTGCCACCAGCGCACTATCCGAAGCTTTCTTT
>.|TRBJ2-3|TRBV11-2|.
CASSLSGLSTDTQYF
TGTGCCAGCAGCTTATCAGGGTTGAGCACAGATACGCAGTATTTT
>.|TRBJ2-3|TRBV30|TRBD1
CAWSLDREGTDTQYF
TGTGCCTGGAGCCTCGACAGGGAAGGCACAGATACGCAGTATTTT
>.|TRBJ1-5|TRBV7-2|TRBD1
CASSSLQGAGSNQPQHF
TGTGCCAGCAGCTCTCTCCAGGGGGCAGGTAGCAATCAGCCCCAGCATTTT
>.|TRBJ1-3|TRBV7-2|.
CASSLATGGNTIYF
TGTGCCAGCAGCTTAGCTACAGGGGGAAACACCATATATTTT
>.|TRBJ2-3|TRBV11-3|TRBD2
CASSLDYSSGATSTDTQYF
TGTGCCAGCAGCTTAGATTATTCTAGCGGGGCTACTAGCACAGATACGCAGTATTTT
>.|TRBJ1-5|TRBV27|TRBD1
CASSRGTGEFNQPQHF
TGTGCCAGCAGCCGAGGGACAGGGGAATTCAATCAGCCCCAGCATTTT
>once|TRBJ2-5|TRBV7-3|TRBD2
CASTPKVNLAGVKETQYF
TGTGCCAGCACCCCAAAGGTAAACCTAGCGGGAGTTAAGGAGACCCAGTACTTC
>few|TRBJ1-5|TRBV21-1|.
CASSLGQAKPVGQPQHF
TGTGCCAGCAGCCTAGGACAGGCGAAGCCCGTCGGTCAGCCCCAGCATTTT
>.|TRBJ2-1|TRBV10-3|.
CATIMSPGSGYSNEQFF
TGTGCCACCATAATGTCCCCGGGCTCGGGGTATTCAAATGAGCAGTTCTTC
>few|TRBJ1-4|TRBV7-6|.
CASSLDKLFNEKLFF
TGTGCCAGCAGCTTAGATAAACTTTTTAATGAAAAACTGTTTTTT
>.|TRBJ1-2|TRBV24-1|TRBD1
CATSGGQATYGYTF
TGTGCCACCAGCGGGGGACAGGCGACCTATGGCTACACCTTC
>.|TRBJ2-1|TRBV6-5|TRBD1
CASRVTGDRVNEQFF
TGTGCCAGCAGAGTTACCGGGGACAGGGTCAATGAGCAGTTCTTC
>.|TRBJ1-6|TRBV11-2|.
CASSFEETAYNSPLHF
TGTGCCAGCAGCTTCGAGGAAACCGCCTATAATTCACCCCTCCACTTT
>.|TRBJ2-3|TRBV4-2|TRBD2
CASSQALTSGGFNTDTQYF
TGTGCCAGCAGCCAAGCCCTGACTAGCGGGGGATTCAACACAGATACGCAGTATTTT
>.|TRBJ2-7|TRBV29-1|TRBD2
CSVGFGAGGNGQYF
TGCAGCGTTGGGTTCGGGGCGGGAGGTAACGGGCAGTACTTC
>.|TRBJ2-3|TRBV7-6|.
CASSSRGGGTDTQYF
TGTGCCAGCAGCTCCCGTGGAGGGGGCACAGATACGCAGTATTTT
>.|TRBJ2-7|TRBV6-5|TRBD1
CASSYGTAYSYEQYF
TGTGCCAGCAGTTACGGGACAGCCTACTCCTACGAGCAGTACTTC
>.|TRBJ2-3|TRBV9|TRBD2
CASSAMGGSTDTQYF
TGTGCCAGCAGCGCCATGGGGGGGAGCACAGATACGCAGTATTTT
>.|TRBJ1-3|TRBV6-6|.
CASSSKSAGNTIYF
TGTGCCAGCAGTAGCAAGTCGGCTGGAAACACCATATATTTT
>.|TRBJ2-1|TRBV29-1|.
CSAWPDSNEQFF
TGCAGCGCGTGGCCGGACAGCAATGAGCAGTTCTTC
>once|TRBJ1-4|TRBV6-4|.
CASSPDLGAGVEKLFF
TGTGCCAGCAGTCCTGATCTTGGGGCAGGTGTTGAAAAACTGTTTTTT
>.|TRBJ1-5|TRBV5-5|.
CASSLTGNQPQHF
TGTGCCAGCAGCTTGACGGGCAATCAGCCCCAGCATTTT
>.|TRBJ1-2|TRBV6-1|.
CASSEAPGINYGYTF
TGTGCCAGCAGTGAAGCACCAGGAATCAACTATGGCTACACCTTC
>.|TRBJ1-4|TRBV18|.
CANGPISQGQEKLFF
TGTGCCAACGGACCAATATCCCAAGGACAGGAAAAACTGTTTTTT
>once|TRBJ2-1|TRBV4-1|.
CASSQDTAKLTVILKGEQFF
TGCGCCAGCAGCCAAGATACGGCTAAGTTGACAGTCATCCTCAAGGGTGAGCAGTTCTTC
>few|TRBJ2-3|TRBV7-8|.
CASSLSPNIAADTQYF
TGTGCCAGCAGCTTAAGCCCCAATATAGCGGCAGATACGCAGTATTTT
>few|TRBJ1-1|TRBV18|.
CASSPNSGSTEAFF
TGTGCCAGCTCACCAAACTCCGGGTCCACTGAAGCTTTCTTT
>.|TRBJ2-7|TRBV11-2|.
CASSNRGAAEQYF
TGTGCCAGCAGCAACCGGGGGGCGGCCGAGCAGTACTTC
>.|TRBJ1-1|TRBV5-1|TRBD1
CASSFGQGESEAFF
TGCGCCAGCAGCTTTGGACAGGGTGAGTCTGAAGCTTTCTTT
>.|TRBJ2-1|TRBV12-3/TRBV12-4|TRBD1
CASRPTGENEQFF
TGTGCCAGCAGACCTACAGGGGAGAATGAGCAGTTCTTC
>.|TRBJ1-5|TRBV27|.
CASSLDRNQPQHF
TGTGCCAGCAGTTTAGACAGAAATCAGCCCCAGCATTTT
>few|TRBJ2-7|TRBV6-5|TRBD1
CASSGTAYEQYF
TGTGCCAGCAGCGGGACAGCCTACGAGCAGTACTTC
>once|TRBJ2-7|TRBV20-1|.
CSGAAGYEQYF
TGCAGTGGAGCGGCCGGCTACGAGCAGTACTTC
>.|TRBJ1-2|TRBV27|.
CASSNTVGSYGYTF
TGTGCCAGCAGTAACACAGTTGGCTCCTATGGCTACACCTTC